This T cell receptor beta chain was captured by sequencing in a study of blood T cells in healthy people across ages. Comments on this clonotype: Its target is not known.

Total RNA extracted from each sample amounted to at least 5.5 micrograms. CDR1 SGHTA and CDR2 FQGNSA come from the germline V gene. Between the trimmed V and J ends, which lost 1 base and 4 bases, there was a span of 19 bases. The length of the CDR3 is 17 residues. Primers used in a second PCR of roughly 6 to 11 cycles were a sample-barcoded 5' primer and a J-beta primer mix. Using its own MiXCR run on the 5' RACE reads, TCRdb lists one record per CDR3 protein. This table has some 890,000 distinct CDR3 sequences, 29% appearing once. Overall study findings and caveats: Older individuals had lower TCR beta diversity per million T cells (the decline was roughly linear).

The sample was also linked to a second study, of T cells of mothers and their children. As reported in that work: A few healthy Caucasian mothers and their six children were the donors. Unrelated mother-child pairs always had slightly, but never significantly, lower normalized overlap than related pairs.

The source of this sequence is a woman aged 40 to 50 in good health. The chain couples TRBV7-2 to TRBJ1-2; weak D call: TRBD1 (6 bases). The sequenced material came from blood. The CDR3 region has the DNA TGTGCCAGCAGCTTAGTCCCAGACCGGACAGATGGCTATGGCTACACCTTC. Its protein product is CASSLVPDRTDGYGYTF.